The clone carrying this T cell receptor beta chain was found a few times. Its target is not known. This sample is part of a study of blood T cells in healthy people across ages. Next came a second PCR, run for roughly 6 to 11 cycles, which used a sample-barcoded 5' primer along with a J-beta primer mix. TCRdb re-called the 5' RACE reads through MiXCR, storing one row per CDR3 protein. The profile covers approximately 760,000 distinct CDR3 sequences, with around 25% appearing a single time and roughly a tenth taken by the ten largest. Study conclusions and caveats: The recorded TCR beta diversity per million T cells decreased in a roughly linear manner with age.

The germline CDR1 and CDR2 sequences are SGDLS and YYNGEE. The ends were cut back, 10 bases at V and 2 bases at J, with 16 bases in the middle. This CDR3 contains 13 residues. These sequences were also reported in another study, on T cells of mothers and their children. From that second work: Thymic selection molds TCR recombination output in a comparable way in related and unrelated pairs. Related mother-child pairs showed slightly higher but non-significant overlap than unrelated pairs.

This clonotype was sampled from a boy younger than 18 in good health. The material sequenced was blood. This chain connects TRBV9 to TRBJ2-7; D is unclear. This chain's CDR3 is CARFDSGTYEQYF. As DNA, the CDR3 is TGTGCCCGTTTCGATTCTGGGACCTACGAGCAGTACTTC.